Listed below are T cell receptor beta chains from one sample, sequenced in a study of vaccination and CD4 T cells after COVID-19. From the PCR reads, TCRdb called clonotypes with MiXCR, one entry per CDR3 protein. Among about 10,000 distinct CDR3 sequences listed, 59% were seen once. The antigens these receptors bind are not known. The sample was CD4+ T cells from blood, cultured in vitro. These receptors all stem from a human donor who had recovered from COVID-19. The CDR3 runs from the conserved cysteine through the conserved F or W. D genes are given only for firm matches. The size field is filled for only some rows; it gives once, few, many or a size class.

J: TRBJ2-7; V: TRBV30; size: -; D: -; CDR3: CAWSTHGRSYEQYF; DNA: TGTGCCTGGAGTACCCACGGGCGTTCCTACGAGCAGTACTTC
J: TRBJ2-4; V: TRBV6-4; size: -; D: -; CDR3: CASIRDAKNIQYF; DNA: TGTGCCAGCATTCGGGACGCCAAAAACATTCAGTACTTC
J: TRBJ1-2; V: TRBV11-1; size: -; D: TRBD1; CDR3: CASSPDRAGGYTF; DNA: TGTGCCAGCAGCCCAGACAGGGCGGGCGGCTACACCTTC
J: TRBJ1-2; V: TRBV7-2; size: -; D: -; CDR3: CASSFTLMGYTF; DNA: TGTGCCAGCAGCTTTACGCTGATGGGCTACACCTTC
J: TRBJ2-6; V: TRBV18; size: -; D: -; CDR3: CASSQGTGANVLTF; DNA: TGTGCCAGCTCACAGGGGACTGGGGCCAACGTCCTGACTTTC
J: TRBJ1-5; V: TRBV30; size: -; D: -; CDR3: CAWSAWGMEQPQHF; DNA: TGTGCCTGGTCGGCCTGGGGGATGGAGCAGCCCCAGCATTTT
J: TRBJ1-2; V: TRBV6-1; size: -; D: -; CDR3: CASSSDRGCGYTF; DNA: TGTGCCAGCAGCTCCGACAGAGGCTGTGGCTACACCTTC
J: TRBJ2-5; V: TRBV7-2; size: -; D: -; CDR3: CASSLAPGSVETQYF; DNA: TGTGCCAGCAGCTTAGCACCGGGTTCGGTAGAGACCCAGTACTTC
J: TRBJ2-1; V: TRBV12-3/TRBV12-4; size: once; D: TRBD1; CDR3: CASSLGDSNEQFF; DNA: TGTGCCAGCAGTTTAGGGGACAGCAATGAGCAGTTCTTC
J: TRBJ1-5; V: TRBV20-1; size: few; D: TRBD1; CDR3: CSARNPGTGKNQPQHF; DNA: TGCAGTGCCAGAAACCCCGGGACAGGTAAAAATCAGCCCCAGCATTTT
J: TRBJ1-1; V: TRBV5-1; size: -; D: -; CDR3: CASSPVGQGATEAFF; DNA: TGCGCCAGCAGCCCCGTGGGGCAGGGAGCTACTGAAGCTTTCTTT
J: TRBJ2-5; V: TRBV20-1; size: -; D: -; CDR3: CSARVNSQETQYF; DNA: TGCAGTGCTAGAGTAAATAGCCAAGAGACCCAGTACTTC
J: TRBJ2-1; V: TRBV20-1; size: -; D: -; CDR3: CSARSSGWVAYNEQFF; DNA: TGCAGTGCTAGAAGTTCGGGGTGGGTGGCATACAATGAGCAGTTCTTC
J: TRBJ2-7; V: TRBV27; size: once; D: -; CDR3: CASSADNYEQYF; DNA: TGTGCCAGCAGTGCGGACAACTACGAGCAGTACTTC
J: TRBJ2-1; V: TRBV20-1; size: -; D: TRBD2; CDR3: CSARDRAQRGTWRTTEQFF; DNA: TGCAGTGCTAGAGATAGGGCCCAGCGGGGGACCTGGCGTACAACTGAGCAGTTCTTC
J: TRBJ1-2; V: TRBV12-3/TRBV12-4; size: -; D: -; CDR3: CASSLSWGLYGYTF; DNA: TGTGCCAGCAGTTTAAGTTGGGGTTTATATGGCTACACCTTC
J: TRBJ2-7; V: TRBV6-1; size: few; D: -; CDR3: CASKVGISYEQYF; DNA: TGTGCCAGCAAGGTAGGAATCTCCTACGAGCAGTACTTC
J: TRBJ1-5; V: TRBV19; size: -; D: -; CDR3: CASSIDKGTQPQHF; DNA: TGTGCCAGTAGTATAGACAAGGGGACTCAGCCCCAGCATTTT
J: TRBJ1-1; V: TRBV7-9; size: few; D: -; CDR3: CASDRLEGTEAFF; DNA: TGTGCCAGTGATAGGCTTGAAGGCACTGAAGCTTTCTTT
J: TRBJ1-6; V: TRBV11-3; size: -; D: -; CDR3: CASSSRQVGSDSPLHF; DNA: TGTGCCAGCAGCTCCCGACAGGTGGGCAGCGATTCACCCCTCCACTTT
J: TRBJ1-2; V: TRBV7-2; size: -; D: -; CDR3: CASSSDRDAQSSSDGYTF; DNA: TGTGCCAGCAGCTCAGACCGGGACGCCCAAAGTTCGTCCGATGGCTACACCTTC
J: TRBJ2-3; V: TRBV12-3/TRBV12-4; size: -; D: -; CDR3: CASSRGLGTDTQYF; DNA: TGTGCCAGCAGTAGGGGTCTAGGCACAGATACGCAGTATTTT
J: TRBJ1-1; V: TRBV2; size: -; D: -; CDR3: CASSEGGQGRSEAFF; DNA: TGTGCCAGCAGTGAGGGGGGGCAGGGAAGGTCTGAAGCTTTCTTT
J: TRBJ1-1; V: TRBV20-1; size: -; D: -; CDR3: CSAPAGTGMNTEAFF; DNA: TGCAGTGCGCCGGCTGGGACGGGGATGAACACTGAAGCTTTCTTT
J: TRBJ1-2; V: TRBV21-1; size: -; D: -; CDR3: CASSKDTGRGYGYTF; DNA: TGTGCCAGCAGCAAAGACACGGGCCGGGGCTATGGCTACACCTTC
J: TRBJ1-1; V: TRBV11-2; size: -; D: -; CDR3: CASSLVGGFQKDTEAFF; DNA: TGTGCCAGCAGCTTAGTAGGAGGCTTTCAGAAGGACACTGAAGCTTTCTTT
J: TRBJ2-2; V: TRBV24-1; size: few; D: -; CDR3: CATSAPPGNTGELFF; DNA: TGTGCCACCAGTGCCCCACCGGGGAACACCGGGGAGCTGTTTTTT
J: TRBJ1-2; V: TRBV20-1; size: few; D: TRBD1; CDR3: CSATPGQGGDYTF; DNA: TGCAGTGCTACGCCGGGACAGGGGGGAGACTACACCTTC
J: TRBJ2-5; V: TRBV5-1; size: -; D: TRBD2; CDR3: CASSLSRGGLETQYF; DNA: TGCGCTAGCAGCTTGTCCCGCGGGGGGCTGGAGACCCAGTACTTC
J: TRBJ2-2; V: TRBV7-2; size: few; D: TRBD2; CDR3: CASSPGLAGAGELFF; DNA: TGTGCCAGCAGCCCCGGACTAGCGGGAGCCGGGGAGCTGTTTTTT
J: TRBJ2-1; V: TRBV24-1; size: few; D: TRBD2; CDR3: CATSDTHWGGSGRRNEQFF; DNA: TGTGCCACCAGTGATACCCATTGGGGAGGTAGCGGGAGGCGCAATGAGCAGTTCTTC